This T cell receptor beta chain was identified during a study of T cells after yellow fever vaccination. Study context: Where fractions had low cell numbers, libraries were prepared from them with the SMART-Seq v4 Ultra Low Input RNA kit.

The CDR3 contains 15 residues. Germline V CDR1 and CDR2: SGDLS, YYNGEE. V lost 1 base, J lost 4 bases, and 7 bases stayed unmatched. 5'RACE template switching produced TCR cDNA carrying a universal primer site and UMIs. TCRdb itself ran the 5' RACE reads through MiXCR, one entry per CDR3 protein. The top ten clones hold around 1.1% of a sample with about 210,000 distinct CDR3 sequences, about 7% of them seen once. Study-wide findings and caveats: A small proportion of clonotypes was detected in both the CD4 and CD8 compartments. Primary-vaccination clones mostly resurfaced post-booster (approximately 96% CD4, approximately 87% CD8).

As regards this clonotype: Its matching antigen is unknown.

The sequence was collected from a man younger than 45 who received the YFV17D yellow fever vaccine. This sequence joins TRBV9 and TRBJ2-7, with 8 bases that match TRBD1. The specimen was CD4+ T cells sorted from PBMCs, collected on the day of the yellow fever booster vaccination. In DNA form, the CDR3 reads TGTGCCAGCAGCGTACTACCGGACAGGGATTACGAGCAGTACTTC. It encodes CASSVLPDRDYEQYF.